What follows is one T cell receptor beta chain and its context. Its antigen is undetermined. The sample belongs to a study of CD8 T cells in Susac syndrome. Study-wide results and limits: The study's TCR sequencing and HLA analysis covered a relatively small number of individuals, and the study acknowledged this.

RNA, at about 0.45 to 1 ug, was reverse transcribed with random hexamers. With immunoSEQ multiplex PCR, TCR beta CDR3 was amplified across 54 Vbeta and 13 Jbeta. Using its own MiXCR run on the immunoSEQ multiplex PCR reads, TCRdb lists one record per CDR3 protein. Among about 150,000 distinct CDR3 sequences listed, just under 97% were seen once. CDR1 and CDR2 from the germline V gene are SGHNT and YYREEE (reference sequence). This CDR3 contains 11 residues. Deletions cut 5 bases from V and 12 bases from J, with 15 bases between. The authors sequenced TCR beta from blood CD8+ and CD4+ T cells. Negative isolation yielded the CD8+ and CD4+ T cells, while FACS enriched the TEMRA cells.

The sequencing sample was made of CD8+ T cells from PBMCs. The receptor was isolated from a human donor with multiple sclerosis. The rearrangement joins TRBV5-4 to TRBJ2-7; no clear D. CDR3 region: CASRSGRGVYF. The CDR3 bases are TGTGCCAGCAGATCAGGTCGTGGAGTGTACTTC.